This T cell receptor beta chain derives from a study of blood T cell repertoires in COVID-19. The junction had 5 bases not matched to a gene; V was cut back by 2 bases and J by 4 bases. Germline V lookup: CDR1 MNHEY, CDR2 SVGAGI. The CDR3 runs 15 residues. TCRdb's copy holds only in-frame clones and misses some; the assay was immunoSEQ multiplex PCR. This table holds 300,000 to 400,000 clones, 80% to 90% found once. The receptor was derived from a man aged 30 to 39 with COVID-19, enrolled during active disease. Sequencing was done on a sample of peripheral blood. The rearrangement joins TRBV6-5 to TRBJ1-2, with 9 bases identical to TRBD1. This CDR3 reads CASSYPTGQGYGYTF. The CDR3 DNA sequence: TGTGCCAGCAGTTACCCGACGGGACAGGGCTATGGCTACACCTTC.